The 30 T cell receptor beta chains below come from one sample, sequenced in a study of T cell repertoires in cytomegalovirus infection. MiXCR was run by TCRdb on the reads, yielding one entry per CDR3 protein. The profile covers about 52,000 distinct CDR3 sequences, with roughly 20% appearing a single time and roughly two thirds taken by the ten largest. Their target antigens are unknown. The sequencing used CD8+ T cells from cultured PBMCs, collected from culture after CMV antigen stimulation. Source of these receptors: a human donor in good health (CMV status not recorded). Some clones in this sample may be carry-over from other donors' samples.

This rearrangement joins TRBV7-3 to TRBJ1-1; maybe TRBD1 (5 bases). Trimming pared 0 bases from V and 8 bases from J, leaving 7 bases between. The CDR3 has 12 amino acids. Germline V gives CDR1 SGHTA, CDR2 FQGTGA. This chain's CDR3 is CASSLTGGEAFF. CDR3 bases: TGTGCCAGCAGCTTAACGGGGGGGGAAGCTTTCTTT.

The rearrangement uses TRBV7-3 and TRBJ2-1, with TRBD2 matching 9 bases. J gave up 4 bases and V 3 bases, and 4 bases lay outside the gene matches. This CDR3 comprises 15 residues. CDR1 SGHTA and CDR2 FQGTGA come from the germline V gene. CDR3 DNA sequence: TGTGCCAGCAGCTTGGGTAGCGGGGGATACAATGAGCAGTTCTTC. Protein: CASSLGSGGYNEQFF.

There are a few counts of this clonotype. This chain joins TRBV6-2 or TRBV6-3 and TRBJ2-7; a weak D match, TRBD1 (6 bases). Between the trimmed V and J ends, which lost 1 base and 11 bases, there was a span of 15 bases. Germline values: CDR1 MNHEY, CDR2 SVGEGT. The CDR3 contains 13 residues. CDR3 coding DNA: TGTGCCAGCAGTTACTTCGATGGACAGCCGAAGTACTTC. Translated, it gives CASSYFDGQPKYF.

V gene TRBV29-1 combines with J gene TRBJ1-2, with D unresolved. This CDR3 is 15 amino acids long. In germline, CDR1 is SQVTM, CDR2 ANQGSEA. V was shortened by 1 base and J by 6 bases, with 18 bases between the two germline ends. CDR3 sequence reads: CSVEGPRRQENGYTF. The CDR3 DNA follows: TGCAGCGTTGAAGGCCCCCGCCGCCAGGAGAATGGCTACACCTTC.

This clonotype has a handful of counts. This chain links TRBV6-2 or TRBV6-3 with TRBJ1-5; the match to TRBD1 covers 9 bases. The CDR3 covers 19 residues. J gave up 4 bases and V 4 bases, and 17 bases lay outside the gene matches. CDR1 is MNHEY, CDR2 SVGEGT, per germline. The CDR3 DNA follows: TGTGCCAGCAGTTTCGACCGGGACAGGGAGGTAGTGCGGAATCAGCCCCAGCATTTT. Translating it yields CASSFDRDREVVRNQPQHF.

A few counts support this clonotype. DNA of the CDR3: TGTGCCAGCAGCCCCGCGAGGGCAGACCAAGAGACCCAGTACTTC. Its protein product is CASSPARADQETQYF. The rearrangement uses TRBV12-3 or TRBV12-4 and TRBJ2-5, with D perhaps matching TRBD2 (5 bases). CDR3 size: 15 residues. V gave up 6 bases and J gave up 0 bases, with 14 bases separating them.

The gene calls are TRBV10-2 and TRBJ2-1; 7 bases are shared with TRBD2. Unmatched junction bases numbered 13, after V lost 7 bases and J lost 13 bases. From germline, CDR1 is WSHSY and CDR2 SAAADI. The CDR3 spans 13 residues. CDR3 bases: TGCGCCAGCAACACCGGGACTACTGAAGGCCAGTTCTTC. It translates to CASNTGTTEGQFF.

There are a few counts of this clonotype. The chain carries TRBV4-1 and TRBJ1-2; 7 bases agree with TRBD1. This CDR3 is built from 16 residues. CDR1 and CDR2 from the germline V gene are MGHRA and YSYEKL. V was pared by 0 bases and J by 2 bases, with 6 bases of the junction left unmatched. In nucleotides, the CDR3 is TGCGCCAGCAGCCAAGATCGCACAGGGGCGAACTATGGCTACACCTTC. Protein product: CASSQDRTGANYGYTF.

This clonotype came up once. The chain combines TRBV27 with TRBJ2-2, with D possibly being TRBD2 (5 bases). Germline V gives CDR1 MNHEY, CDR2 SMNVEV (reference sequence). The germline V and J ends were trimmed by 5 bases and 6 bases, with 16 bases remaining between them. This CDR3 is built from 15 residues. The CDR3 protein is CASSPFGLAAGELFF. For the CDR3, the DNA is TGTGCCAGCAGTCCCTTTGGGCTAGCCGCCGGGGAGCTGTTTTTT.

This clonotype was seen a few times. The chain joins TRBV11-1 to TRBJ2-7; unclear D gene. Germline V CDR1 and CDR2: SGHAT, FQDESV (reference sequence). V was pared by 5 bases and J by 7 bases, with 15 bases between. This CDR3 comprises 13 residues. Written as DNA, the CDR3 is TGTGCCAGCAGCACTACTGGGCCCCCGGAGCAGTACTTC. It codes for CASSTTGPPEQYF.

This chain links TRBV7-8 with TRBJ2-7; D is tentatively TRBD1 or TRBD2 (5 bases each). The CDR3 loop spans 11 amino acids. V was pared by 8 bases and J by 4 bases, with 9 bases between. The germline CDR1 and CDR2 sequences are SGHVS and FQNEAQ. CDR3 DNA: TGTGCCAGCCAGGGAGTTTACGAGCAGTACTTC. It encodes CASQGVYEQYF.

V and J are TRBV6-2 or TRBV6-3 and TRBJ2-3; maybe TRBD1 (7 bases). Trimming removed 6 bases at V and 5 bases at J, with 21 bases between. The CDR3 spans 16 residues. Germline V gene sequence: CDR1 MNHEY, CDR2 SVGEGT. This CDR3 is CASSVWARQGGDTQYF. The CDR3, as DNA: TGTGCCAGCAGCGTTTGGGCAAGACAGGGAGGAGATACGCAGTATTTT.

The CDR3 protein is CASSSGTSGSSYEQYF. DNA of the CDR3: TGTGCCAGCAGTTCCGGGACTAGCGGGAGCTCCTACGAGCAGTACTTC. J is TRBJ2-7 and V is TRBV27, with TRBD2 identical over 14 bases. Germline values: CDR1 MNHEY, CDR2 SMNVEV (reference sequence). The V and J ends lost 4 bases and 0 bases, in that order; junction bases with no gene match: 2. The CDR3 sequence is 16 residues long.

The V and J genes are TRBV7-6 and TRBJ1-4, with D possibly TRBD1 on 5 matching bases. Trimming left V 4 bases short and J 10 bases short, with 16 bases between. The CDR3 runs 14 residues. The germline V gene has CDR1 SGHVS and CDR2 FNYEAQ. The CDR3 is CASSSEGRVGKLFF. In DNA, the CDR3 is TGTGCCAGCAGCTCAGAGGGCAGGGTGGGAAAACTGTTTTTT.

Note on this clonotype: An end of the junction differs from the germline gene, which may be a read error. The chain employs TRBV7-6 and TRBJ2-1; D is ambiguous. This CDR3 contains 12 residues. Germline assignment: CDR1 SGHVS and CDR2 FNYEAQ. The CDR3 protein is CASSLEYKEQFF. The CDR3 nucleotides read TGTGCCAGCAGCTTAGAGTACAAGGAGCAGTTCTTC.

In its sample, this clonotype was seen a few times. The gene calls are TRBV7-2 and TRBJ2-7; D is possibly TRBD1 (5 bases). This CDR3 spans 13 amino acids. The germline gives CDR1 SGHTA, CDR2 FQGNSA. Trimming took off 5 bases at V and 7 bases at J, with 15 bases between the two ends. CDR3 bases: TGTGCCAGCAGCCCATACCACCGACAGGAGCAGTACTTC. The encoded protein is CASSPYHRQEQYF.

This clonotype was recorded many times. The chain carries TRBV10-3 and TRBJ2-7, with TRBD2 matching 8 bases. Germline trimming cut 10 bases from V and 0 bases from J; bases unmatched to any gene: 5. CDR1 is ENHRY and CDR2 is SYGVKD in the germline V gene. The CDR3 sequence is 13 residues long. CDR3 amino acids: CATAAGDSYEQYF. CDR3 sequence (DNA): TGTGCCACCGCAGCGGGGGACTCCTACGAGCAGTACTTC.

In this sample, this clonotype turned up a few times. The chain carries TRBV19 and TRBJ1-3; D uncertain. V lost 3 bases to trimming and J lost 0 bases, with 12 bases between them. The CDR3 length is 16 residues. In germline, CDR1 is LNHDA, CDR2 SQIVND (reference sequence). The chain's CDR3 is CASSIGLEISGNTIYF. The CDR3 coding sequence is TGTGCCAGTAGTATCGGATTGGAGATCTCTGGAAACACCATATATTTT.

This clonotype was detected a few times. This chain uses TRBV28 with TRBJ1-2; D unclear. In germline, CDR1 is MDHEN, CDR2 SYDVKM. The V end lost 4 bases, the J end lost 6 bases, and 6 bases lay between the germline ends. CDR3 length: 11 residues. CDR3 region: CASSYSHGYTF. The CDR3 DNA reads as TGTGCCAGCAGTTACAGCCATGGCTACACCTTC.

This clonotype was detected only a few times. The chain joins TRBV7-6 to TRBJ2-3; 9 nucleotides line up with TRBD1. V trimming: 4 bases; J trimming: 1 base; junction bases outside the gene matches: 3. This CDR3 is built from 15 residues. Germline CDR1 is SGHVS and CDR2 is FNYEAQ. The CDR3 loop reads CASSYRDRGTDTQYF. Here the CDR3 DNA reads TGTGCCAGCAGCTACCGGGACAGGGGCACAGATACGCAGTATTTT.

The chain joins TRBV5-1 to TRBJ1-6; tentative D call: TRBD1 (5 bases). CDR3 length equals 14 residues. Germline CDR1 SGHRS, CDR2 YFSETQ. V lost 4 bases, J lost 6 bases, and 11 bases lay in between. This CDR3 is CASSPDSSNSPLHF. The CDR3, as DNA: TGCGCCAGCAGCCCTGACAGCAGTAATTCACCCCTCCACTTT.

This clonotype showed up just a few times. The chain employs TRBV12-3 or TRBV12-4 and TRBJ2-1, with D tentatively TRBD2 (6 bases). The CDR3 has 14 residues. V lost 6 bases and J lost 1, with 10 bases in between. In DNA, the CDR3 is TGTGCCAGCAGCCGTAGCGGATCCTACAATGAGCAGTTCTTC. Its protein is CASSRSGSYNEQFF.

In its sample, this clonotype was seen a few times. The V gene is TRBV12-5, the J gene TRBJ2-7; possibly TRBD1 for D (6 bases). Between the trimmed V and J ends, which lost 6 bases and 0 bases, there was a span of 18 bases. CDR3 size: 16 residues. Germline loops: CDR1 LGHNT, CDR2 FRNRAP. The DNA for the CDR3 is TGTGCTAGTGGCCAACAGACAGGCCCCGCCTCCTACGAGCAGTACTTC. It specifies CASGQQTGPASYEQYF.

This rearrangement joins TRBV27 to TRBJ1-1; D is possibly TRBD1 (6 bases). Germline assignment: CDR1 MNHEY and CDR2 SMNVEV (reference sequence). With 4 bases removed from V and 4 bases from J, the gap between germline ends came to 10 bases. This CDR3 contains 13 residues. CDR3 in amino acids: CASSSGGGTEAFF. DNA for the CDR3: TGTGCCAGCAGTTCGGGGGGCGGCACTGAAGCTTTCTTT.

This clonotype was observed many times. V is TRBV7-2 and J is TRBJ1-2, with a possible D match to TRBD1 (5 bases). The germline gives CDR1 SGHTA, CDR2 FQGNSA. Trimming left V 0 bases short and J 4 bases short, with 9 bases between. The CDR3 consists of 14 residues. The CDR3 nucleotides read TGTGCCAGCAGCTTAGCAGGGGAAGCCTATGGCTACACCTTC. Protein product: CASSLAGEAYGYTF. Full variable domain (remainder filled in from reference TRBV7-2 and TRBJ1-2): GAGVSQSPSNKVTEKGKDVELRCDPISGHTALYWYRQSLGQGLEFLIYFQGNSAPDKSGLPSDRFSAERTGGSVSTLTIQRTQQEDSAVYLCASSLAGEAYGYTFGSGTRLTVV.

The chain carries TRBV24-1 and TRBJ2-1, with a possible D match to TRBD1 (5 bases). Trimming stripped 6 bases from V and 0 bases from J, with 8 bases between. The germline CDR1 and CDR2 sequences are KGHDR and SFDVKD. The CDR3 length is 14 residues. The CDR3 loop reads CATSTGNSYNEQFF. The CDR3 nucleotides are TGTGCCACCAGTACAGGCAACTCCTACAATGAGCAGTTCTTC.

The chain is built from TRBV7-2 and TRBJ2-5, with 14 bases matching TRBD2. This CDR3 is 18 amino acids long. Germline CDR1 SGHTA, CDR2 FQGNSA. The V gene end was trimmed by 6 bases and the J gene end by 3 bases; junction bases not matched to a gene: 12. Here the CDR3 reads CASRGTSGRSGGEETQYF. The CDR3 DNA reads as TGTGCCAGCAGAGGGACTAGCGGGAGATCCGGTGGCGAAGAGACCCAGTACTTC.

The chain has TRBV12-3 or TRBV12-4 and TRBJ2-2; TRBD2 aligns across 8 bases. The CDR3 runs 16 residues. J was trimmed by 6 bases and V by 5 bases; bases with no gene match: 11. In nucleotides, the CDR3 is TGTGCCAGCAGTCCCCTGGCGGGGGGATACTCCGGGGAGCTGTTTTTT. It is translated as CASSPLAGGYSGELFF.

There are a few counts of this clonotype. The chain couples TRBV15 to TRBJ1-5; D is undetermined. The CDR3 loop spans 13 amino acids. The V end was cut by 3 bases, the J end by 4 bases, with 7 bases between. Germline loops: CDR1 LNHNV, CDR2 YYDKDF (reference sequence). The CDR3 DNA reads as TGTGCCACCAGCAGTAGCGGAAATCAGCCCCAGCATTTT. Its translation: CATSSSGNQPQHF.

This chain links TRBV7-3 with TRBJ2-1, with D possibly matching TRBD1 (6 bases). V shed 0 bases and J shed 3 bases, with 15 bases lying between them. Germline V gene data show CDR1 as SGHTA and CDR2 as FQGTGA. CDR3 length: 17 amino acids. The CDR3 DNA sequence: TGTGCCAGCAGCTTAACCTCTGGGGCAGGGGACTACAATGAGCAGTTCTTC. It specifies CASSLTSGAGDYNEQFF.